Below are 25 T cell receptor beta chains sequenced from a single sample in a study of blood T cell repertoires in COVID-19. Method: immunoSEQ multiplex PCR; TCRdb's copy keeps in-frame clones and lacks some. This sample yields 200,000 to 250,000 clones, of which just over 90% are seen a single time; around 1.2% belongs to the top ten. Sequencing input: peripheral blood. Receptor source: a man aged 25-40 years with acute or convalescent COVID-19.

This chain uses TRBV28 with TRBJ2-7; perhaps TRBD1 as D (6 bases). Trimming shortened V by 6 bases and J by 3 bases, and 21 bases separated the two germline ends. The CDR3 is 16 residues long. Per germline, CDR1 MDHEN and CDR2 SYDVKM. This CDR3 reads CASRGSDADSYYEQYF. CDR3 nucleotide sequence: TGTGCCAGCAGGGGGTCAGATGCGGACAGTTACTACGAGCAGTACTTC.

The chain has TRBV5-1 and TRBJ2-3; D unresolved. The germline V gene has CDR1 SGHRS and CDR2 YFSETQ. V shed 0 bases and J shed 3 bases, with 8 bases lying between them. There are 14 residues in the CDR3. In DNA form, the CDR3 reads TGCGCCAGCAGCTTGGGTTATCCGACAGATACGCAGTATTTT. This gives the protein CASSLGYPTDTQYF.

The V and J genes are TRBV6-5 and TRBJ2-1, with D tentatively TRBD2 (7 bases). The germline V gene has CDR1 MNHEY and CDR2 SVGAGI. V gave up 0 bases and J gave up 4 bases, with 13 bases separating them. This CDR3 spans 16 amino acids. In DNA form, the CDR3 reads TGTGCCAGCAGTTACTCCTCGGGGGGCCCTTACAATGAGCAGTTCTTC. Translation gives CASSYSSGGPYNEQFF.

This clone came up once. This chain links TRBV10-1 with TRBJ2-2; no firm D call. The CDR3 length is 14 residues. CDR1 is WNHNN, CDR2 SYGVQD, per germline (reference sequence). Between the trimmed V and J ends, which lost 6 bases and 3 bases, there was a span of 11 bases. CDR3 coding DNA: TGCGCCAGCAGCGGCCAGCGTGACACCGGGGAGCTGTTTTTT. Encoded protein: CASSGQRDTGELFF.

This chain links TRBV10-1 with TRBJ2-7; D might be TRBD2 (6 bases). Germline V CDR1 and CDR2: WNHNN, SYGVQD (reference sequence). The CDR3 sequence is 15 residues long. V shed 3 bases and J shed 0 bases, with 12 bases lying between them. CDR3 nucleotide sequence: TGCGCCAGCAGTGACGTGGGAGGCAGCTCCTACGAGCAGTACTTC. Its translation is CASSDVGGSSYEQYF.

CDR3 DNA: TGTGCCAGCAGCTTAGGAGGCAGGGTGAACAATGAGCAGTTCTTC. It translates to CASSLGGRVNNEQFF. The genes are TRBV11-2 and TRBJ2-1; D possibly corresponds to TRBD1 (5 bases). This CDR3 region has 15 residues. V lost 1 base, J lost 5 bases, and 12 bases lay in between. Germline CDR1 is SGHAT and CDR2 is FQNNGV.

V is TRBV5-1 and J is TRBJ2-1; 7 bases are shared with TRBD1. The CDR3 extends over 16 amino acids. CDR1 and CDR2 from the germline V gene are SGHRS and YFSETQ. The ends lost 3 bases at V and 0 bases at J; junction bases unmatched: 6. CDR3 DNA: TGCGCCAGCAGCTGGGGACAGACGAGCTCCTACAATGAGCAGTTCTTC. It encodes CASSWGQTSSYNEQFF.

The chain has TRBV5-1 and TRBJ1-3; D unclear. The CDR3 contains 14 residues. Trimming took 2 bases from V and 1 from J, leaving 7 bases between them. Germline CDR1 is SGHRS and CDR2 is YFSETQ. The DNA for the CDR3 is TGCGCCAGCAGCTTCGGGGTATCTGGAAACACCATATATTTT. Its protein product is CASSFGVSGNTIYF.

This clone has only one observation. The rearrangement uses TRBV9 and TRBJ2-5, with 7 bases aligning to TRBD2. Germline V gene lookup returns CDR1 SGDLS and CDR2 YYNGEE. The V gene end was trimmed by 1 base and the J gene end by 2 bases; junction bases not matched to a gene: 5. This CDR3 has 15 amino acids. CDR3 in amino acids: CASSVIWGGQETQYF. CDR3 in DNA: TGTGCCAGCAGCGTAATCTGGGGAGGGCAAGAGACCCAGTACTTC.

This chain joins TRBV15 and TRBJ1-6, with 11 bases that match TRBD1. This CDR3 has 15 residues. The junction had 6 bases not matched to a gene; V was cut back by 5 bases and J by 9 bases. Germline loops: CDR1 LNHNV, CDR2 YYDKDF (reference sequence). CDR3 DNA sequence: TGTGCCACCAGCCCCCGGGGACAGGGGGGTTCACCCCTCCACTTT. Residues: CATSPRGQGGSPLHF.

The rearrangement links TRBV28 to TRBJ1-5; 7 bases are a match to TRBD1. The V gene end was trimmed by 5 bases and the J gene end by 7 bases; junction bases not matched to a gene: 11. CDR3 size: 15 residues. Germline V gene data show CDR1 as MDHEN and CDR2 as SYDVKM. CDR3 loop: CASSPPQGPGQPQHF. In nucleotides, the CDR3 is TGTGCCAGCAGTCCACCACAGGGGCCAGGGCAGCCCCAGCATTTT.

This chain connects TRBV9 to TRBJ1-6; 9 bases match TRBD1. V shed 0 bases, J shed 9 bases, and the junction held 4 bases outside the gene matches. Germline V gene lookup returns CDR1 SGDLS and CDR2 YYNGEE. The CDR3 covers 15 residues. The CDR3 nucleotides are TGTGCCAGCAGCGTAGAAGGGACAGGGTCTTCACCCCTCCACTTT. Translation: CASSVEGTGSSPLHF.

CDR3 sequence reads: CAWSVGRDQPQHF. Here the CDR3 DNA reads TGTGCCTGGAGTGTAGGGAGGGATCAGCCCCAGCATTTT. The chain joins TRBV30 to TRBJ1-5; D unclear. CDR1 is GTSNPN and CDR2 is SVGIG in the germline V gene (reference sequence). CDR3 length: 13 residues. Trimming cost V 0 bases and J 5 bases, with 8 bases left between them.

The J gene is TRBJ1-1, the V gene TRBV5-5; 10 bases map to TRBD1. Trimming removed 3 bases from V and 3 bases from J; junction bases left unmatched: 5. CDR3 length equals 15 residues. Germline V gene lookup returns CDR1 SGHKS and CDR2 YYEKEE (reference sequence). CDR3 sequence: CASSSTTGGYTEAFF. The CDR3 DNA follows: TGTGCCAGCAGCTCAACGACAGGGGGCTACACTGAAGCTTTCTTT.

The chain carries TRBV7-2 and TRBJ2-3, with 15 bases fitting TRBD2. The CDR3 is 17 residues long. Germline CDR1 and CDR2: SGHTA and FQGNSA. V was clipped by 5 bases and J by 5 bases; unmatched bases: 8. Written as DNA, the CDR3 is TGTGCCAGCAGCAAATCTGGACTAGCGGGGGGGCAAGATACGCAGTATTTT. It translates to CASSKSGLAGGQDTQYF. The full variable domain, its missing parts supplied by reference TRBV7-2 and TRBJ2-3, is GAGVSQSPSNKVTEKGKDVELRCDPISGHTALYWYRQSLGQGLEFLIYFQGNSAPDKSGLPSDRFSAERTGGSVSTLTIQRTQQEDSAVYLCASSKSGLAGGQDTQYFGPGTRLTVL.

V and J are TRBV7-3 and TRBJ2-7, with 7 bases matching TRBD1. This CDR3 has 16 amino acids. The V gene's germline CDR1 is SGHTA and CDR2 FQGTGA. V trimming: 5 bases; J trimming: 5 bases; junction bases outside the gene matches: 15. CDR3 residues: CASSLLGPTGVHEQYF. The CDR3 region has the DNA TGTGCCAGCAGCCTACTGGGACCCACAGGGGTACACGAGCAGTACTTC.

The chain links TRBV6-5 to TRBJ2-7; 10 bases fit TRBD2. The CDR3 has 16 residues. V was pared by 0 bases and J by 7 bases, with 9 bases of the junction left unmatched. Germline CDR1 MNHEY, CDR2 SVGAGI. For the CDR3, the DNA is TGTGCCAGCAGTTACTCGAGGCTAGCGGGAGAGGGAGAGCAGTACTTC. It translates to CASSYSRLAGEGEQYF.

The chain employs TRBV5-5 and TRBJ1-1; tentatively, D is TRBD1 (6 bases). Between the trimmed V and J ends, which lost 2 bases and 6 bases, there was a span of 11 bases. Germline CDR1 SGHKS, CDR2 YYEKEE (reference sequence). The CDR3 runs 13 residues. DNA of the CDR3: TGTGCCAGCAGCTTATTAGGGGGAGCTGAAGCTTTCTTT. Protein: CASSLLGGAEAFF.

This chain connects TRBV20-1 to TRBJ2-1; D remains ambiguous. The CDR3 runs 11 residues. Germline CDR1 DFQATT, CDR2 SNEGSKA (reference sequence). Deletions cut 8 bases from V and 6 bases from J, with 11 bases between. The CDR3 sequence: CSIQQINEQFF. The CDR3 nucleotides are TGCAGTATCCAACAGATCAATGAGCAGTTCTTC.

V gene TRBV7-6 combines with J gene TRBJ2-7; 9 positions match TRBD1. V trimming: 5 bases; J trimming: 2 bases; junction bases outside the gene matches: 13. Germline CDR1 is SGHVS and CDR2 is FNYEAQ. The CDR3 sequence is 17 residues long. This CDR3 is CASSPRQPTGGAYEQYF. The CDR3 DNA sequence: TGTGCCAGCAGCCCCCGCCAGCCGACAGGGGGGGCCTACGAGCAGTACTTC.

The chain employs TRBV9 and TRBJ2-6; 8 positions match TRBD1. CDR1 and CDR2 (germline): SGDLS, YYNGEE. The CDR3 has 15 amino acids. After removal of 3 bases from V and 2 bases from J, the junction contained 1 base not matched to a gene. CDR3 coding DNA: TGTGCCAGCAGCGCACAGGGGGCTGGGGCCAACGTCCTGACTTTC. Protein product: CASSAQGAGANVLTF.

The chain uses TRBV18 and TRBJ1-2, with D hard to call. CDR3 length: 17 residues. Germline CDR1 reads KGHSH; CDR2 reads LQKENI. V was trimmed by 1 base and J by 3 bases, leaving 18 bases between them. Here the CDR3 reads CASSPLPDILRDYGYTF. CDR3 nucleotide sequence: TGTGCCAGCTCACCACTCCCTGACATCCTCCGAGACTATGGCTACACCTTC.

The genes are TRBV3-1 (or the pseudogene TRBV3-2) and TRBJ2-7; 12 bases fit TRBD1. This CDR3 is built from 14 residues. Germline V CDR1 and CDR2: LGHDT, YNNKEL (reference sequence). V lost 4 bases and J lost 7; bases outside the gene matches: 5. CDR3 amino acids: CASSPGQGAGEQYF. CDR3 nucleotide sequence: TGTGCCAGCAGCCCGGGACAGGGGGCTGGAGAGCAGTACTTC.

The CDR3 here is CASSNRAGTEAFF. The CDR3 DNA sequence: TGTGCCAGCAGCAACAGAGCGGGAACTGAAGCTTTCTTT. The chain recombines TRBV11-2 with TRBJ1-1, with D uncertain. The CDR3 runs 13 residues. Trimming removed 5 bases from V and 5 bases from J, with 12 bases in between. Germline CDR1 reads SGHAT; CDR2 reads FQNNGV.

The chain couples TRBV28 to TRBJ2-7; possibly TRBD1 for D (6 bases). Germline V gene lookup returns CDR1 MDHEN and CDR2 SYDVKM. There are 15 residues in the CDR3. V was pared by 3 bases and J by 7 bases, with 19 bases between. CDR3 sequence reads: CASSLSLGGGLEQYF. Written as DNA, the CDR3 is TGTGCCAGCAGTTTGTCTCTAGGTGGGGGCCTGGAGCAGTACTTC.